A selection of T cell receptor beta chains follows, all from one sample in a study of shared clonotypes between healthy human individuals. Produced via immunoSEQ multiplex PCR; TCRdb's table is partial and in-frame only. The sample contains some 1,100,000 clones, 70% to 80% of which appear only once. The specimen sequenced was memory CD4+ T cells from PBMCs. These TCRs come from a man aged 18 to 29 in good health. Some clones in this sample may be carry-over from other donors' samples. Both conserved end residues are part of each CDR3. Fields, in order: J gene, clone size, D gene, V gene, CDR3 DNA, CDR3 protein. D genes are given only for firm matches. Expanded clones get a size class; other rows say once, few or many, or leave the size out.

TRBJ2-3 once . TRBV10-2 TGCGCCAGCAGGGGCACAGATACGCAGTATTTT CASRGTDTQYF
TRBJ2-1 . . TRBV29-1 TGCAGCGTTGAGACATTCGCGGGAATCAGGGATGAGCAGTTCTTC CSVETFAGIRDEQFF
TRBJ1-4 . . TRBV9 TGTGCCAGCAGTCGTACCGGGGGGCTGACTAATGAAAAACTGTTTTTT CASSRTGGLTNEKLFF
TRBJ1-3 . . TRBV4-2 TGTGCCAGCAGCCTTCACCGGACCACCGGAAACACCATATATTTT CASSLHRTTGNTIYF
TRBJ2-3 once TRBD2 TRBV9 TGTGCCAGCAGCGAATCTAGCGGGATCTACACAGATACGCAGTATTTT CASSESSGIYTDTQYF
TRBJ1-2 . . TRBV7-9 TGTGCCAGCAGCCCAACAGGGTACTATGGCTACACCTTC CASSPTGYYGYTF
TRBJ2-1 . TRBD2 TRBV18 TGTGCCAGCTCACCACTGGGACTAGCGGGAGGGAATGAGCAGTTCTTC CASSPLGLAGGNEQFF
TRBJ1-1 . . TRBV7-2 TGTGCCAGCAGCCCAAGGGAGGGGGGACGACTGAGGGGAGCTTTCTTT CASSPREGGRLRGAFF
TRBJ1-2 . TRBD1 TRBV9 TGTGCCAGCAGCACGACAGGGGCCTATGGCTACACCTTC CASSTTGAYGYTF
TRBJ2-3 . . TRBV9 TGTGCCAGCAGCGTAGGGTGGACAGCTGGGGATACGCAGTATTTT CASSVGWTAGDTQYF
TRBJ2-7 . TRBD1 TRBV7-6 TGTGCCAGCAGCAGAGACTCAGGGGGTATCTACGAGCAGTACTTC CASSRDSGGIYEQYF
TRBJ2-2 . TRBD1 TRBV28 TGTGCCAGCAGTCTAACCCGTCGAGGGGGCGACACCGGGGAGCTGTTTTTT CASSLTRRGGDTGELFF
TRBJ2-2 . . TRBV19 TGTGCCAGTAGTATAAACAGGGCGAACACCGGGGAGCTGTTTTTT CASSINRANTGELFF
TRBJ2-7 . TRBD1 TRBV4-2 TGTGCCAGCAGCCAAGGCAGGGGGAGCTCCTACGAGCAGTACTTC CASSQGRGSSYEQYF
TRBJ2-3 . . TRBV28 TGTGCCAGCAGTTCTGGGGGCACAGATACGCAGTATTTT CASSSGGTDTQYF
TRBJ2-7 . . TRBV2 TGTGCCAGCACAGCCTACTACGAGCAGTACTTC CASTAYYEQYF
TRBJ2-7 . . TRBV28 TGTGCCACTCCCCCCTGGGAGCAGTACTTC CATPPWEQYF
TRBJ2-7 . TRBD2 TRBV10-1 TGCGCCAGCAGTGAGCCGGACGGGAGGTACGAGCAGTACTTC CASSEPDGRYEQYF
TRBJ2-7 . . TRBV9 TGTGCCAGCAGCGCCCAGGGTTGGGCCTACGAGCAGTACTTC CASSAQGWAYEQYF
TRBJ2-7 . . TRBV28 TGTGCCAGCACCGCTGGGGGGGGCGGTGAGCAGTACTTC CASTAGGGGEQYF
TRBJ1-5 few TRBD1 TRBV10-1 TGCGCCAGCAGAGGGGACAGGACGAATCAGCCCCAGCATTTT CASRGDRTNQPQHF
TRBJ2-3 . TRBD2 TRBV2 TGTGCCAGCAGGATCACTAGCGGGAGCACAGATACGCAGTATTTT CASRITSGSTDTQYF
TRBJ2-2 . . TRBV18 TGTGCCAGCTCCCTGGGGGCCGGGGAGCTGTTTTTT CASSLGAGELFF
TRBJ1-5 . . TRBV21-1 TGTGCCAGCAGCAAAGGGGGCAGCCAGGGAGAGCAGCCCCAGCATTTT CASSKGGSQGEQPQHF
TRBJ2-2 . . TRBV7-3 TGTGCCAGCCGCCCCCTGGGGGGTAGCCGGGAGCTGTTTTTT CASRPLGGSRELFF
TRBJ2-7 . TRBD1 TRBV9 TGTGCCAGCAGCGCATCCCAACAGGGGGACGAGCAGTACTTC CASSASQQGDEQYF
TRBJ2-7 . . TRBV11-3 TGTGCCAGCAGCTTCGCGGGCCAAGCGACAGAGCAGTACTTC CASSFAGQATEQYF
TRBJ2-7 once . TRBV4-1 TGCGCCAGCAGCCACGCACTGGATCCCAGGGAAACCTACGAGCAGTACTTC CASSHALDPRETYEQYF
TRBJ1-1 few . TRBV10-3 TGTGCCATCAGTGAGACAGGGCTCACTGAAGCTTTCTTT CAISETGLTEAFF
TRBJ2-3 . . TRBV7-3 TGTGCCAGCAGCTTAACCGGTAACGCGGGCACAGATACGCAGTATTTT CASSLTGNAGTDTQYF
TRBJ2-1 . TRBD2 TRBV6-6 TGTGCCAGCAGTTACTCGGGACTACGCAATGAGCAGTTCTTC CASSYSGLRNEQFF
TRBJ2-7 . . TRBV5-6 TGTGCCAGCAGCTTGTTTGGGGACTACGAGCAGTACTTC CASSLFGDYEQYF
TRBJ2-7 . . TRBV5-6 TGTGCCAGCAGCTTGGTTCCGGGACCCTACGAGCAGTACTTC CASSLVPGPYEQYF
TRBJ2-7 few . TRBV10-3 TGTGCCATCAGTGTGGAATACGAGCAGTACTTC CAISVEYEQYF
TRBJ2-7 . . TRBV15 TGTGCCACCAGCAGAGATTCCCGGGACACCGCCTACGAGCAGTACTTC CATSRDSRDTAYEQYF
TRBJ2-3 . TRBD2 TRBV27 TGTGCCAGCCAGACTAGCGGGAGAGCAACGTATACAGATACGCAGTATTTT CASQTSGRATYTDTQYF
TRBJ2-1 . TRBD1 TRBV5-6 TGTGCCAGCAGTCCGGGACAGGGATACAATGAGCAGTTCTTC CASSPGQGYNEQFF
TRBJ2-5 . . TRBV19 TGTGCCAGAGATACAGGAGAAGAGACCCAGTACTTC CARDTGEETQYF
TRBJ1-2 . . TRBV20-1 TGCAGTGCTAGTACAGGGTGGGGCTACACCTTC CSASTGWGYTF
TRBJ1-2 once . TRBV6-5 TGTGCCAGCAGGAACACTTACTATGGCTACACCTTC CASRNTYYGYTF